The clone carrying this T cell receptor (beta chain) was detected many times. The record originates from a study of low-dose radiotherapy and immunotherapy resistance in tumors. Study in general: Patients took 300 mg oral aspirin daily for four cycles from cycle 1 day 1.

With TRAV- and TRBV-specific primers, first-strand cDNA was made, covering the alpha and beta chains. Amplification of TCRs used a constant-region primer and V-primer adapter for 20 PCR cycles. The isolated mRNA underwent amplification through in vitro transcription. Each CDR3 protein is one row after TCRdb ran MiXCR on the reads. The data contain 85,000 to 95,000 distinct CDR3 sequences, 9.4% of them singletons. Per germline, CDR1 SEHNR and CDR2 FQNEAQ (reference sequence). CDR3 length: 15 residues. The V gene end was trimmed by 5 bases and the J gene end by 6 bases; junction bases not matched to a gene: 5. Time point defined: before trial treatment. The donors' regimen was nivolumab, ipilimumab, aspirin, low-dose cyclophosphamide and low-dose radiotherapy.

The genes are TRBV7-9 and TRBJ2-2; TRBD2 matches at 11 bases. The receptor comes from a male donor with prostate cancer. This specimen was PBMCs, taken before treatment. The CDR3 sequence is CASSELAGEPGELFF. CDR3 bases: TGTGCCAGCAGCGAACTAGCGGGAGAACCCGGGGAGCTGTTTTTT. The variable domain in full, with the rest retrieved from reference TRBV7-9 and TRBJ2-2, is DTGVSQNPRHKITKRGQNVTFRCDPISEHNRLYWYRQTLGQGPEFLTYFQNEAQLEKSRLLSDRFSAERPKGSFSTLEIQRTEQGDSAMYLCASSELAGEPGELFFGEGSRLTVL.